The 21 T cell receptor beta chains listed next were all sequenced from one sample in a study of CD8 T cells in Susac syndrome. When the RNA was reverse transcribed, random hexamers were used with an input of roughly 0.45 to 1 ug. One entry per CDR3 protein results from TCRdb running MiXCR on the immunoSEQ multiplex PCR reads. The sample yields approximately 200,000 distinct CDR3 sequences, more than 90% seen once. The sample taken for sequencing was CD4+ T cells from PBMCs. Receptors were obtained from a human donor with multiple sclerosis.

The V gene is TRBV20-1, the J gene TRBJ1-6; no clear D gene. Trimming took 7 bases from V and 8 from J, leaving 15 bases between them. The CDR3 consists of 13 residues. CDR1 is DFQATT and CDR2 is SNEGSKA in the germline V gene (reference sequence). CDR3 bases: TGCAGTGGGGCTCCGGATTCTGATTCACCCCTCCACTTT. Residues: CSGAPDSDSPLHF.

CDR3 residues: CATSDDRGATDTQYF. Here the CDR3 DNA reads TGTGCCACCAGTGACGACAGGGGGGCAACAGATACGCAGTATTTT. The chain has TRBV24-1 and TRBJ2-3; 9 positions agree with TRBD1. There are 15 residues in the CDR3. The J segment lost 3 bases and the V segment lost 4 bases, leaving 4 bases of the junction unmatched. CDR1 is KGHDR, CDR2 SFDVKD, per germline.

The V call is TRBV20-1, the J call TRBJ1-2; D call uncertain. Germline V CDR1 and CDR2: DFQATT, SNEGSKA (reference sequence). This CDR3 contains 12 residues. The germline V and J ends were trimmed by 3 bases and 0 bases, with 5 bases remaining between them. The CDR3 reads CSARDTNYGYTF. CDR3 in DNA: TGCAGTGCTAGGGATACTAACTATGGCTACACCTTC.

CDR3 amino acids: CASVPRGPTNTEAFF. The CDR3 DNA follows: TGTGCCAGCGTGCCCAGGGGCCCAACGAACACTGAAGCTTTCTTT. The rearrangement uses TRBV7-9 and TRBJ1-1; maybe TRBD1 (6 bases). Trimming took 8 bases from V and 1 from J, leaving 17 bases between them. This CDR3 is 15 amino acids long. Germline CDR1 reads SEHNR; CDR2 reads FQNEAQ (reference sequence).

CDR3 coding DNA: TGCAGCGTCCAGGGGGTCTTGGCTGGGTCGGAAGAGACCCAGTACTTC. Translated: CSVQGVLAGSEETQYF. The chain couples TRBV29-1 to TRBJ2-5, with 7 positions matching TRBD1. The CDR3 runs to 16 residues. Germline V gene sequence: CDR1 SQVTM, CDR2 ANQGSEA. Germline trimming cut 6 bases from V and 3 bases from J; bases unmatched to any gene: 16.

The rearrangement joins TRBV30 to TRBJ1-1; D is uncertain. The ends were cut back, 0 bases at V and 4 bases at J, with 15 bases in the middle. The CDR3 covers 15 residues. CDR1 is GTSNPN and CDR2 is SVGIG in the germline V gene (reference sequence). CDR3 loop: CAWSVLGMATTEAFF. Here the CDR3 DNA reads TGTGCCTGGAGTGTACTCGGAATGGCGACCACTGAAGCTTTCTTT.

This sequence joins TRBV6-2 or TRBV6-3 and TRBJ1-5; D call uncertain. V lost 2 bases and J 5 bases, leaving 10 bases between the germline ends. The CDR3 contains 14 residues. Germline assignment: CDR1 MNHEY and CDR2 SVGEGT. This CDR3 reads CASSYLARDQPQHF. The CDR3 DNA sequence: TGTGCCAGCAGTTACCTCGCGAGGGATCAGCCCCAGCATTTT.

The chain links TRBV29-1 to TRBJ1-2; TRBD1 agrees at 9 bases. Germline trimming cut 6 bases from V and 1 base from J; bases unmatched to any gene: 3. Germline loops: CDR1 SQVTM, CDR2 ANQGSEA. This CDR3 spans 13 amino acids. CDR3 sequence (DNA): TGCAGCGTGGCGGGACAGGGTAACTATGGCTACACCTTC. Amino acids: CSVAGQGNYGYTF.

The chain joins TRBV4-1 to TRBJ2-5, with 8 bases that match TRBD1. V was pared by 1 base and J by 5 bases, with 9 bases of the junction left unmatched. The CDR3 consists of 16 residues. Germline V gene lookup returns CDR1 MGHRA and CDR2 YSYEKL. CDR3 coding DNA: TGCGCCAGCAGCCAAGCCTCTACAGGGGGTGGCGAGACCCAGTACTTC. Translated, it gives CASSQASTGGGETQYF.

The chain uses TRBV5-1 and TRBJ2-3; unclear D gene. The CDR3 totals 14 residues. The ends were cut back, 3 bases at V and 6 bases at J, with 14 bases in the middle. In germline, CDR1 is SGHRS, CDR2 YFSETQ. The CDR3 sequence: CASSSRQDGDTQYF. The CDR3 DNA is TGCGCCAGCAGCTCCCGGCAAGATGGGGATACGCAGTATTTT.

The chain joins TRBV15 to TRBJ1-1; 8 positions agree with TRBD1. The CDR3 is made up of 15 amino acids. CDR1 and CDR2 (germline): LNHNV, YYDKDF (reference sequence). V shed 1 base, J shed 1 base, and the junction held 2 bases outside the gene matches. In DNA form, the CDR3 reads TGTGCCACCAGCAGAGGTGGGACAGGGAACACTGAAGCTTTCTTT. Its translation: CATSRGGTGNTEAFF.

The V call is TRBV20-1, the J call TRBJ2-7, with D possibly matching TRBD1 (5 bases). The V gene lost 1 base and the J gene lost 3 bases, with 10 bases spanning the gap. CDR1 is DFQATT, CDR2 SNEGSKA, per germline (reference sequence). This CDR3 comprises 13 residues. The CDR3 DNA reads TGCAGTGCTAGAGGGTCAGGGATCTACGAGCAGTACTTC. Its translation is CSARGSGIYEQYF.

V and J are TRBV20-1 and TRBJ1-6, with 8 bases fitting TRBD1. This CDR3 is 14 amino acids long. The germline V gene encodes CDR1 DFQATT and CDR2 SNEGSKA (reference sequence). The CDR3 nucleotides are TGCGCCTTGTCGAAGGACAGGGATAATTCACCCCTCCACTTT. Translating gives CALSKDRDNSPLHF.

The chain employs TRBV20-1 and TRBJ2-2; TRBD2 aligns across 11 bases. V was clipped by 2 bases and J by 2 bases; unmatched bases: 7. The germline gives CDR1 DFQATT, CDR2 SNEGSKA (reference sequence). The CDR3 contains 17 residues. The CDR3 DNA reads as TGCAGTGCTAGACCGCCTAGCGGGGGGTTCAACACCGGGGAGCTGTTTTTT. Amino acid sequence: CSARPPSGGFNTGELFF.

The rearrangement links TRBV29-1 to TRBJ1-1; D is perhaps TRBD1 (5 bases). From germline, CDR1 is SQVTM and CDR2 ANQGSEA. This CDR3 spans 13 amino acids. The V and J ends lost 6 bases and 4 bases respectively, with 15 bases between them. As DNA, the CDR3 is TGCAGCGTAGTCAGGGCTCTGGCCACTGAAGCTTTCTTT. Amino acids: CSVVRALATEAFF.

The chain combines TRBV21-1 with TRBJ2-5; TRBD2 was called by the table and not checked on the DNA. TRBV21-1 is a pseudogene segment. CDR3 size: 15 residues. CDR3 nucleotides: TGTGCCGGTCGACTAGCGGACCTGTACCAAGAGACCCAGTACTTC. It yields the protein CAGRLADLYQETQYF.

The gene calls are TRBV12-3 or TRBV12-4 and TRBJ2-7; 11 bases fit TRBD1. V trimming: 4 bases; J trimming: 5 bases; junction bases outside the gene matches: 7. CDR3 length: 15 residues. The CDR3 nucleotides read TGTGCCAGCAGTTCACGGGACAGGGGGTTAGACGAGCAGTACTTC. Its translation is CASSSRDRGLDEQYF.

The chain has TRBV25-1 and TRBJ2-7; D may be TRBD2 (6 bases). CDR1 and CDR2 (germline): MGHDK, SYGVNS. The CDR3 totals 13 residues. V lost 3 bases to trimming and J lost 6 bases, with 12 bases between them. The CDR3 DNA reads TGTGCCAGCAGTGAGTACGGGGAGGCCGAGCAGTACTTC. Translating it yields CASSEYGEAEQYF.

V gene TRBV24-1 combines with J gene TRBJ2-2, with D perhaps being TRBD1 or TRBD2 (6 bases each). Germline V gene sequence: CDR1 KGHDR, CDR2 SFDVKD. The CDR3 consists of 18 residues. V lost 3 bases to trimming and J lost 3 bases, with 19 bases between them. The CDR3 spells CATSDPQQGGWDTGELFF. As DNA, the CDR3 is TGTGCCACCAGTGATCCGCAACAGGGAGGTTGGGACACCGGGGAGCTGTTTTTT.

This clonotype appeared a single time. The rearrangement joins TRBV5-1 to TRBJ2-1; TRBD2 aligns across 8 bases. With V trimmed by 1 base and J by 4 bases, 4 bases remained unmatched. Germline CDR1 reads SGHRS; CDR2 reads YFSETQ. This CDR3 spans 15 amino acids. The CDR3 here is CASSLIAGTYNEQFF. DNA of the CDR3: TGCGCCAGCAGCTTGATAGCGGGGACTTACAATGAGCAGTTCTTC.

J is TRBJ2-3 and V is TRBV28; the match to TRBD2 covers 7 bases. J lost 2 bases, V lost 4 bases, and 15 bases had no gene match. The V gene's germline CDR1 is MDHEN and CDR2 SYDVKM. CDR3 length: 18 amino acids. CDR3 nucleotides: TGTGCCAGCAGTTGGGGACTACGGGGGTTAGCTACCACAGATACGCAGTATTTT. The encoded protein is CASSWGLRGLATTDTQYF. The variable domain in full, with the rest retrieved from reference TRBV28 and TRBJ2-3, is DVKVTQSSRYLVKRTGEKVFLECVQDMDHENMFWYRQDPGLGLRLIYFSYDVKMKEKGDIPEGYSVSREKKERFSLILESASTNQTSMYLCASSWGLRGLATTDTQYFGPGTRLTVL.